These 14 T cell receptor beta chains were all obtained from the same sample, sequenced in a study of blood T cells in healthy people across ages (dated by TCRdb to between 2014 and 2017). The library came from 5' RACE. Sequencer: Illumina HiSeq 2500. A second roughly 6 to 12 cycle PCR used a sample-barcoded 5' primer and a J-beta primer mix. TCRdb trimmed public reads at Q25 via fastp, called clones via MiXCR and kept in-frame beta chains. Each entry is one CDR3 protein sequence, shown with its most common DNA and genes. This sample lists over 950,000 distinct CDR3 sequences; 45% to 60% were detected once. The ten largest clones add up to about 21% of the sample. Sequenced sample: blood. These receptors were collected from a woman aged 55-70 years in good health.

V gene TRBV28 combines with J gene TRBJ2-7, with 10 bases aligning to TRBD2. The length of the CDR3 is 16 residues. Germline V gene data show CDR1 as MDHEN and CDR2 as SYDVKM. The V gene end was trimmed by 6 bases and the J gene end by 5 bases; junction bases not matched to a gene: 13. The CDR3 spells CASSPDAGSGRNEQYF. CDR3 DNA sequence: TGTGCCAGCAGCCCTGACGCGGGTAGCGGGAGGAACGAGCAGTACTTC.

The V call is TRBV6-5, the J call TRBJ2-3, with a tentative D call TRBD1 (5 bases). Germline-derived CDR1 and CDR2 are MNHEY and SVGAGI. CDR3 size: 16 residues. V was clipped by 0 bases and J by 0 bases, with 10 bases between them. The CDR3 is CASSYSKQESTDTQYF. The CDR3 DNA follows: TGTGCCAGCAGTTACTCGAAACAGGAGAGCACAGATACGCAGTATTTT.

The V call is TRBV6-2 or TRBV6-3, the J call TRBJ2-5, with 10 nucleotides matching TRBD1. This CDR3 has 15 residues. V lost 0 bases, J lost 6 bases, and 4 bases stayed unmatched. Germline V gene data show CDR1 as MNHEY and CDR2 as SVGEGT. CDR3 protein: CASSYSGTGAKTQYF. The CDR3 coding sequence is TGTGCCAGCAGTTACTCGGGGACAGGGGCAAAGACCCAGTACTTC.

The chain joins TRBV6-5 to TRBJ2-2; D is undetermined. The length of the CDR3 is 13 residues. The V end lost 2 bases, the J end lost 6 bases, and 7 bases lay between the germline ends. The germline CDR1 and CDR2 sequences are MNHEY and SVGAGI. The DNA of the CDR3 is TGTGCCAGCAGTTACACGGGCCCCGGGGAGCTGTTTTTT. Protein sequence: CASSYTGPGELFF.

The genes are TRBV20-1 and TRBJ1-2, with 7 bases fitting TRBD1. Trimming took 5 bases from V and 4 from J; bases not matched to a gene: 13. From germline, CDR1 is DFQATT and CDR2 SNEGSKA (reference sequence). This CDR3 is built from 15 residues. CDR3 loop: CSAPIARGQGYGYTF. The CDR3 region has the DNA TGCAGTGCTCCTATTGCGAGGGGGCAAGGCTATGGCTACACCTTC.

V is TRBV6-6 and J is TRBJ2-5; tentatively, D is TRBD2 (5 bases). V was trimmed by 2 bases and J by 11 bases, leaving 12 bases between them. The V gene's germline CDR1 is MNHNY and CDR2 SVGAGI (reference sequence). The CDR3 extends over 12 amino acids. The CDR3, as DNA: TGTGCCAGCAGTTACCTCGGGAATGAGCAGTACTTC. Translation gives CASSYLGNEQYF.

The CDR3 bases are TGTGCCAGCAGCAAAGGGACATTTTCTTACGAGCAGTACTTC. Its protein is CASSKGTFSYEQYF. This chain uses TRBV28 with TRBJ2-4; TRBD1 might be the D (6 bases). The J call may not be correct, given that the DNA end is closer to TRBJ2-7. Germline CDR1 and CDR2: MDHEN and SYDVKM. The CDR3 runs 14 residues.

In its sample, this clonotype was seen many times. The rearrangement links TRBV29-1 to TRBJ2-3; 11 nucleotides line up with TRBD2. The ends lost 4 bases at V and 8 bases at J; junction bases unmatched: 2. Germline CDR1 reads SQVTM; CDR2 reads ANQGSEA. CDR3 size: 12 residues. CDR3 sequence: CSVVTSGGTQYF. The CDR3 DNA sequence: TGCAGCGTTGTTACTAGCGGGGGTACGCAGTATTTT.

The table lists this clonotype with a few counts. The chain couples TRBV12-3 or TRBV12-4 to TRBJ2-1, with 7 nucleotides matching TRBD2. CDR3 length: 16 residues. V was pared by 7 bases and J by 0 bases, with 9 bases of the junction left unmatched. This CDR3 is CASTVAGGSSYNEQFF. The CDR3 DNA reads as TGTGCCAGCACCGTAGCGGGTGGAAGCTCCTACAATGAGCAGTTCTTC.

This clonotype was counted once. The CDR3 protein is CASITGLSYSPLHF. CDR3 nucleotide sequence: TGTGCCAGCATTACGGGACTTAGCTATTCACCCCTCCACTTT. This chain links TRBV28 with TRBJ1-6; a possible D gene is TRBD1 (5 bases). The CDR3 runs 14 residues. Germline V gives CDR1 MDHEN, CDR2 SYDVKM. Trimming removed 7 bases from V and 8 bases from J, with 15 bases in between.

V is TRBV12-3 or TRBV12-4 and J is TRBJ2-2, with a tentative D call TRBD1 (6 bases). V was pared by 6 bases and J by 3 bases, with 11 bases between. There are 14 residues in the CDR3. CDR3 loop: CASSDRRYTGELFF. As DNA, the CDR3 is TGTGCCAGCAGCGACAGGCGCTACACCGGGGAGCTGTTTTTT.

This rearrangement joins TRBV15 to TRBJ2-7; tentatively, D is TRBD1 (6 bases). Between the trimmed V and J ends, which lost 3 bases and 2 bases, there was a span of 14 bases. CDR3 length: 15 residues. Germline CDR1 reads LNHNV; CDR2 reads YYDKDF (reference sequence). The CDR3 is CATSSSDRSAYEQYF. The CDR3, as DNA: TGTGCCACCAGCAGTTCAGACAGGAGTGCCTACGAGCAGTACTTC. The full variable domain, rest sourced from reference TRBV15 and TRBJ2-7, is DAMVIQNPRYQVTQFGKPVTLSCSQTLNHNVMYWYQQKSSQAPKLLFHYYDKDFNNEADTPDNFQSRRPNTSFCFLDIRSPGLGDTAMYLCATSSSDRSAYEQYFGPGTRLTVT.

The V and J genes are TRBV28 and TRBJ2-1, with D hard to call. The V end was cut by 4 bases, the J end by 9 bases, with 13 bases between. Germline assignment: CDR1 MDHEN and CDR2 SYDVKM. CDR3 length: 13 residues. The CDR3 here is CASSWVMGGEQFF. CDR3 DNA sequence: TGTGCCAGCAGTTGGGTTATGGGTGGTGAGCAGTTCTTC.

This clonotype was seen only once. The genes are TRBV18 and TRBJ2-1; 7 positions match TRBD2. Germline values: CDR1 KGHSH, CDR2 LQKENI. Germline trimming cut 3 bases from V and 1 base from J; bases unmatched to any gene: 12. The CDR3 runs to 18 residues. The CDR3 coding sequence is TGTGCCAGCTCACCCCGCAGCGGGATCATACGATCCTACAATGAGCAGTTCTTC. It encodes CASSPRSGIIRSYNEQFF. Full variable domain (missing parts from reference TRBV18 and TRBJ2-1): NAGVMQNPRHLVRRRGQEARLRCSPMKGHSHVYWYRQLPEEGLKFMVYLQKENIIDESGMPKERFSAEFPKEGPSILRIQQVVRGDSAAYFCASSPRSGIIRSYNEQFFGPGTRLTVL.